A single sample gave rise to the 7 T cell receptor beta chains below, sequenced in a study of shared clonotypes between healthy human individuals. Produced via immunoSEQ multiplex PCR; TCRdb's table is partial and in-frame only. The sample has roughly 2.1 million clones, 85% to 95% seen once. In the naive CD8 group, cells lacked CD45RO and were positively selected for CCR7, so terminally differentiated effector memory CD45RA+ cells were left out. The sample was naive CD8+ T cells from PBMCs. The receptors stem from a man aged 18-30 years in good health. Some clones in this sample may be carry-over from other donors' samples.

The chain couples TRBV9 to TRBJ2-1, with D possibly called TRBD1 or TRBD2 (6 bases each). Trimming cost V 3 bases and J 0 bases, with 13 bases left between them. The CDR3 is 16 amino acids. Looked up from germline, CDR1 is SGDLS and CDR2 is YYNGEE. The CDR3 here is CASSGRDTHSYNEQFF. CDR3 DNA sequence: TGTGCCAGCAGCGGGAGGGACACACACTCCTACAATGAGCAGTTCTTC.

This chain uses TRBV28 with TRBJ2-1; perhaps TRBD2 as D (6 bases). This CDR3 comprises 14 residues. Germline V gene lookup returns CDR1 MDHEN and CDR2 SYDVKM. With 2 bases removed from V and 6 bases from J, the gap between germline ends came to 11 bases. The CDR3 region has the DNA TGTGCCAGCAGTTTAGGGCTAGCGATCAATGAGCAGTTCTTC. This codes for CASSLGLAINEQFF.

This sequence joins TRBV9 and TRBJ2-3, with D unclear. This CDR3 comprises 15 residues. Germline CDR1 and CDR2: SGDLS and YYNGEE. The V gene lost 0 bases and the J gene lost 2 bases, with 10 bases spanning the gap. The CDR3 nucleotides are TGTGCCAGCAGCGTAGTGGCAGCAAACACAGATACGCAGTATTTT. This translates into CASSVVAANTDTQYF.

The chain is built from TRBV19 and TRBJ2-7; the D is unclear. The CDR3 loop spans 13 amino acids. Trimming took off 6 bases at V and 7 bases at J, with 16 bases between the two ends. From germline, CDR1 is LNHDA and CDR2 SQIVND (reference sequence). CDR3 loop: CASSPSGLQEQYF. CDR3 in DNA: TGTGCCAGTAGCCCCTCTGGTCTTCAGGAGCAGTACTTC.

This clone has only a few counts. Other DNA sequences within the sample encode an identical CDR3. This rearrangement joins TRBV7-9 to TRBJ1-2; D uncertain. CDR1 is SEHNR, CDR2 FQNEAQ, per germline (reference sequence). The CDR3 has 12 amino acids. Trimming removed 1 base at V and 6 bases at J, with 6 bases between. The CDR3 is CASSLGGNGYTF. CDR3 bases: TGTGCCAGCAGCTTAGGAGGAAATGGCTACACCTTC.

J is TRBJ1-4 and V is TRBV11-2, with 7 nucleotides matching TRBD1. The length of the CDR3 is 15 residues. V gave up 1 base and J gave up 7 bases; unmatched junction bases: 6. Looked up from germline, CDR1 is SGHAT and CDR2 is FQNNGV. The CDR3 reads CASSLGAGGFEKLFF. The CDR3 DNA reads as TGTGCCAGCAGCTTAGGAGCAGGGGGATTTGAAAAACTGTTTTTT.

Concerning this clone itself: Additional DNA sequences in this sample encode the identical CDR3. CDR3 in amino acids: CATRDRGYEQYF. The DNA for the CDR3 is TGTGCCACCAGGGACAGAGGCTACGAGCAGTACTTC. V usage is TRBV15 and J usage is TRBJ2-7; a possible D gene is TRBD1 (6 bases). V dropped 6 bases and J dropped 3 bases, with 9 bases sitting between them. Germline loops: CDR1 LNHNV, CDR2 YYDKDF (reference sequence). The CDR3 is made up of 12 amino acids.